The 2 T cell receptor beta chains presented below share a single source sample, sequenced in a study of long-term antiretroviral therapy in people with HIV. Samples were assayed with immunoSEQ v3.0 at survey level. Data came from immunoSEQ multiplex PCR; TCRdb stores just in-frame clones and leaves some out. The sample lists tens of thousands of clones, about 79% seen once, with 15% to 20% in the top ten. Source: unsorted PBMCs, taken 0.1 years before starting antiretroviral therapy. All receptors derive from a man in his late teens or twenties with HIV.

The V call is TRBV2, the J call TRBJ2-2; no firm D call. Germline V CDR1 and CDR2: SNHLY, FYNNEI. V shed 5 bases and J shed 1 base, with 5 bases lying between them. This CDR3 region has 13 residues. The CDR3 DNA reads TGTGCCAGCAGTACACAGAACACCGGGGAGCTGTTTTTT. As protein: CASSTQNTGELFF.

This chain joins TRBV7-9 and TRBJ1-2, with D perhaps TRBD1 (5 bases). Trimming left V 1 base short and J 1 base short, with 16 bases between. The CDR3 consists of 17 residues. Germline V CDR1 and CDR2: SEHNR, FQNEAQ (reference sequence). In DNA form, the CDR3 reads TGTGCCAGCAGCTTAGATGGCGACAGCCATTTTAACTATGGCTACACCTTC. It is translated as CASSLDGDSHFNYGYTF. The variable domain in full, with the rest retrieved from reference TRBV7-9 and TRBJ1-2, is DTGVSQNPRHKITKRGQNVTFRCDPISEHNRLYWYRQTLGQGPEFLTYFQNEAQLEKSRLLSDRFSAERPKGSFSTLEIQRTEQGDSAMYLCASSLDGDSHFNYGYTFGSGTRLTVV.